A single sample is the source of the 16 T cell receptor beta chains below, sequenced in a study of T-cell reconstitution after alpha-beta-depleted transplantation in children. Unique molecular identifiers were built into the TCRbeta library. TCRdb re-called the PCR reads with MiXCR, one entry per CDR3 protein. This sample has fewer than 550,000 distinct CDR3 sequences, with 11% found just once. Specimen: PBMCs from the stem cell graft donor, collected from the stem cell graft. The receptors were sampled from a human donor who donated a stem cell graft to a child with acute myeloid leukemia.

This clonotype has at least ten counts. V is TRBV29-1 and J is TRBJ2-2, with D unresolved. Trimming removed 4 bases from V and 2 bases from J, with 2 bases in between. Germline CDR1 reads SQVTM; CDR2 reads ANQGSEA. The CDR3 consists of 11 residues. The CDR3 is CSVANTGELFF. CDR3 sequence (DNA): TGCAGCGTTGCCAACACCGGGGAGCTGTTTTTT.

The chain joins TRBV20-1 to TRBJ2-5; D may be TRBD1 or TRBD2 (6 bases each). The CDR3 runs 13 residues. Germline CDR1 reads DFQATT; CDR2 reads SNEGSKA (reference sequence). With 6 bases removed from V and 3 bases from J, the gap between germline ends came to 14 bases. The CDR3 is CSARSGAEETQYF. DNA of the CDR3: TGCAGTGCCCGTTCGGGGGCCGAAGAGACCCAGTACTTC.

This clonotype turned up a few times. The rearrangement joins TRBV7-9 to TRBJ2-5; 10 nucleotides align to TRBD1. The CDR3 has 15 residues. With V trimmed by 4 bases and J by 1 base, 3 bases remained unmatched. Germline V lookup: CDR1 SEHNR, CDR2 FQNEAQ (reference sequence). The CDR3 loop is CASSSRTGGQETQYF. DNA for the CDR3: TGTGCCAGCAGCTCGCGGACAGGGGGCCAAGAGACCCAGTACTTC.

This clonotype turned up a few times. The chain uses TRBV30 and TRBJ2-7; D is possibly TRBD1 (6 bases). The V and J ends lost 2 bases and 0 bases respectively, with 14 bases between them. The CDR3 contains 15 residues. Germline V CDR1 and CDR2: GTSNPN, SVGIG (reference sequence). CDR3 sequence reads: CAWSLPTGISYEQYF. The CDR3 DNA reads TGTGCCTGGAGTCTCCCGACAGGAATCTCCTACGAGCAGTACTTC.

This clonotype was detected ten times or more. The chain employs TRBV4-1 and TRBJ2-1; D may correspond to TRBD1 or TRBD2 (5 bases each). The V gene's germline CDR1 is MGHRA and CDR2 YSYEKL. Trimming removed 0 bases from V and 2 bases from J, with 8 bases in between. The CDR3 loop spans 15 amino acids. CDR3 DNA: TGCGCCAGCAGCCAAGATCCGGGACCCTACAATGAGCAGTTCTTC. Residues: CASSQDPGPYNEQFF.

This clonotype was seen more than once but under ten times. V and J are TRBV30 and TRBJ2-2; no firm D call. The length of the CDR3 is 12 residues. The germline V gene has CDR1 GTSNPN and CDR2 SVGIG (reference sequence). V was cut by 2 bases and J by 4 bases, with 5 bases left in between. The CDR3 coding sequence is TGTGCCTGGAGTTGGGGCACCGGGGAGCTGTTTTTT. Translation gives CAWSWGTGELFF.

This sequence joins TRBV18 and TRBJ2-3; D might be TRBD2 (6 bases). The V gene lost 6 bases and the J gene lost 5 bases, with 9 bases spanning the gap. The CDR3 covers 12 residues. The germline V gene has CDR1 KGHSH and CDR2 LQKENI. The CDR3 DNA reads TGTGCCAGCTCGTCGGGAGAAGATACGCAGTATTTT. As protein: CASSSGEDTQYF.

This clonotype was seen a handful of times. The rearrangement joins TRBV29-1 to TRBJ2-7, with D possibly TRBD2 on 6 matching bases. V was trimmed by 0 bases and J by 4 bases, leaving 7 bases between them. The CDR3 is 12 residues long. The V gene's germline CDR1 is SQVTM and CDR2 ANQGSEA. In nucleotides, the CDR3 is TGCAGCGTTGAAGATGCGGGGTACGAGCAGTACGTC. The encoded protein is CSVEDAGYEQYV.

In this sample, this clonotype turned up a few times. The chain recombines TRBV9 with TRBJ2-1, with D perhaps TRBD2 (5 bases). Germline CDR1 SGDLS, CDR2 YYNGEE. V lost 2 bases, J lost 7 bases, and 13 bases lay in between. The CDR3 is 14 residues long. The CDR3 nucleotides read TGTGCCAGCAGCGTCCGTTCGGGGTTAAATGAGCAGTTCTTC. Translation gives CASSVRSGLNEQFF.

Only a few counts were recorded for this clonotype. The chain recombines TRBV29-1 with TRBJ2-1, with 8 bases that match TRBD2. Germline V CDR1 and CDR2: SQVTM, ANQGSEA. There are 15 residues in the CDR3. CDR3 in amino acids: CSHPGREGAYNEQFF. Written as DNA, the CDR3 is TGCAGTCACCCCGGGAGGGAGGGGGCCTACAATGAGCAGTTCTTC.

The chain joins TRBV6-5 to TRBJ2-7; D tentatively fits TRBD1 or TRBD2 (6 bases each). Germline CDR1 MNHEY, CDR2 SVGAGI. The CDR3 has 13 amino acids. Trimming took 2 bases from V and 3 from J, leaving 8 bases between them. The CDR3 protein is CASSYRGDYEQYV. The CDR3 DNA sequence: TGTGCCAGCAGTTACAGGGGGGACTACGAGCAGTACGTC.

The sample holds a few counts of this clonotype. The chain combines TRBV7-3 with TRBJ2-1, with 7 bases matching TRBD2. The V gene's germline CDR1 is SGHTA and CDR2 FQGTGA. This CDR3 is 16 amino acids long. The V gene end was trimmed by 2 bases and the J gene end by 4 bases; junction bases not matched to a gene: 8. The CDR3 nucleotides are TGTGCCAGCAGCTTAGCGGCGGGAGTGAATTACAATGAGCAGTTCTTC. Residues: CASSLAAGVNYNEQFF.

This clonotype was seen a few times. J is TRBJ1-2 and V is TRBV20-1; no definite D call. The length of the CDR3 is 12 residues. Trimming shortened V by 3 bases and J by 4 bases, and 9 bases separated the two germline ends. CDR1 and CDR2 from the germline V gene are DFQATT and SNEGSKA (reference sequence). CDR3 residues: CSARGLSYGYTF. The CDR3 nucleotides read TGCAGTGCTAGGGGCTTGAGCTATGGCTACACCTTC.

This clonotype has a count of ten or more. The genes are TRBV20-1 and TRBJ1-2, with 12 bases identical to TRBD1. V shed 4 bases, J shed 4 bases, and the junction held 10 bases outside the gene matches. CDR1 and CDR2 (germline): DFQATT, SNEGSKA (reference sequence). The CDR3 is made up of 16 amino acids. The CDR3 sequence: CSAKGTGGISFYGYTF. The CDR3, as DNA: TGCAGTGCTAAAGGGACAGGGGGCATCTCCTTCTATGGCTACACCTTC.

This chain links TRBV10-3 with TRBJ2-7, with unresolved D. V lost 3 bases and J 5 bases, leaving 11 bases between the germline ends. From germline, CDR1 is ENHRY and CDR2 SYGVKD. The CDR3 runs 13 residues. CDR3 sequence: CAISEPRMDEQYF. CDR3 bases: TGTGCCATCAGTGAACCAAGGATGGACGAGCAGTACTTC.

The chain employs TRBV2 and TRBJ1-5; tentatively, D is TRBD1 (6 bases). There are 15 residues in the CDR3. The V end lost 7 bases, the J end lost 4 bases, and 17 bases lay between the germline ends. Germline V CDR1 and CDR2: SNHLY, FYNNEI. The CDR3 region is CASKRGGQLNQPQHF. The CDR3, as DNA: TGTGCCAGCAAAAGGGGCGGACAGTTAAATCAGCCCCAGCATTTT.